A selection of T cell receptor beta chains follows, all from one sample in a study of T cell responses to AZD1222 COVID-19 vaccine. TCRdb's table, derived via immunoSEQ multiplex PCR, lists solely in-frame clones and lacks some. The table shows around 85,000 clones, with roughly 90% occurring only once. Sequences were derived from peripheral blood, sampled 28 days after the second AZD1222 dose. The receptors stem from an adult who received the AZD1222 COVID-19 vaccine. Each CDR3 is given with its conserved first and last residue. The D gene is left open where the match is weak. Clone sizes are given selectively: once, few, many, or a class where the clone is expanded.

cdr3_aa cdr3_nt d_call v_call clone_size j_call
CASSSIVNSNQPQHF TGTGCCAGCAGTTCCATAGTTAATAGCAATCAGCCCCAGCATTTT . TRBV27 once TRBJ1-5
CASSLAGNTEAFF TGTGCCAGCAGCTTGGCGGGGAACACTGAAGCTTTCTTT . TRBV7-3 . TRBJ1-1
CASSLGFRHYEQYF TGTGCCAGCAGTTTGGGATTCCGACACTACGAGCAGTACTTC . TRBV27 . TRBJ2-7
CASSLLSGQGGEDTQYF TGTGCCAGCAGCTTATTGTCGGGACAGGGTGGAGAAGATACGCAGTATTTT TRBD1 TRBV7-9 . TRBJ2-3
CASRDSLDTQYF TGTGCCAGCAGGGACTCGTTAGATACGCAGTATTTT . TRBV12-3/TRBV12-4 . TRBJ2-3
CASSLAPGESPGRPEQFF TGTGCCAGCAGCTTAGCCCCCGGAGAGTCACCCGGACGTCCTGAGCAGTTCTTC . TRBV7-2 . TRBJ2-1
CASSLEVSSYEQYF TGCGCCAGCAGCTTGGAGGTCAGTTCCTACGAGCAGTACTTC . TRBV5-1 . TRBJ2-7
CASSDGQGDYEQYF TGTGCCAGCAGCGACGGACAGGGGGACTACGAGCAGTACTTC TRBD1 TRBV7-7 . TRBJ2-7
CASSQERFSGNTIYF TGTGCCAGCAGCCAAGAGAGATTCTCTGGAAACACCATATATTTT . TRBV3-1/TRBV3-2 once TRBJ1-3
CASSVEYTGELFF TGCGCCAGCAGCGTCGAGTACACCGGGGAGCTGTTTTTT . TRBV5-1 once TRBJ2-2
CASSREGGPFEAFF TGTGCCAGCAGCCGGGAGGGGGGTCCATTTGAAGCTTTCTTT . TRBV7-9 . TRBJ1-1
CASSPLDQGGQETQYF TGTGCCAGCTCACCATTGGATCAGGGGGGACAAGAGACCCAGTACTTC . TRBV18 . TRBJ2-5
CAWRPEGVRYGYTF TGTGCCTGGAGGCCTGAGGGGGTCCGGTATGGCTACACCTTC . TRBV30 once TRBJ1-2
CASSEAELLAKNIQYF TGTGCCAGCAGTGAAGCGGAACTTCTAGCCAAAAACATTCAGTACTTC . TRBV2 . TRBJ2-4